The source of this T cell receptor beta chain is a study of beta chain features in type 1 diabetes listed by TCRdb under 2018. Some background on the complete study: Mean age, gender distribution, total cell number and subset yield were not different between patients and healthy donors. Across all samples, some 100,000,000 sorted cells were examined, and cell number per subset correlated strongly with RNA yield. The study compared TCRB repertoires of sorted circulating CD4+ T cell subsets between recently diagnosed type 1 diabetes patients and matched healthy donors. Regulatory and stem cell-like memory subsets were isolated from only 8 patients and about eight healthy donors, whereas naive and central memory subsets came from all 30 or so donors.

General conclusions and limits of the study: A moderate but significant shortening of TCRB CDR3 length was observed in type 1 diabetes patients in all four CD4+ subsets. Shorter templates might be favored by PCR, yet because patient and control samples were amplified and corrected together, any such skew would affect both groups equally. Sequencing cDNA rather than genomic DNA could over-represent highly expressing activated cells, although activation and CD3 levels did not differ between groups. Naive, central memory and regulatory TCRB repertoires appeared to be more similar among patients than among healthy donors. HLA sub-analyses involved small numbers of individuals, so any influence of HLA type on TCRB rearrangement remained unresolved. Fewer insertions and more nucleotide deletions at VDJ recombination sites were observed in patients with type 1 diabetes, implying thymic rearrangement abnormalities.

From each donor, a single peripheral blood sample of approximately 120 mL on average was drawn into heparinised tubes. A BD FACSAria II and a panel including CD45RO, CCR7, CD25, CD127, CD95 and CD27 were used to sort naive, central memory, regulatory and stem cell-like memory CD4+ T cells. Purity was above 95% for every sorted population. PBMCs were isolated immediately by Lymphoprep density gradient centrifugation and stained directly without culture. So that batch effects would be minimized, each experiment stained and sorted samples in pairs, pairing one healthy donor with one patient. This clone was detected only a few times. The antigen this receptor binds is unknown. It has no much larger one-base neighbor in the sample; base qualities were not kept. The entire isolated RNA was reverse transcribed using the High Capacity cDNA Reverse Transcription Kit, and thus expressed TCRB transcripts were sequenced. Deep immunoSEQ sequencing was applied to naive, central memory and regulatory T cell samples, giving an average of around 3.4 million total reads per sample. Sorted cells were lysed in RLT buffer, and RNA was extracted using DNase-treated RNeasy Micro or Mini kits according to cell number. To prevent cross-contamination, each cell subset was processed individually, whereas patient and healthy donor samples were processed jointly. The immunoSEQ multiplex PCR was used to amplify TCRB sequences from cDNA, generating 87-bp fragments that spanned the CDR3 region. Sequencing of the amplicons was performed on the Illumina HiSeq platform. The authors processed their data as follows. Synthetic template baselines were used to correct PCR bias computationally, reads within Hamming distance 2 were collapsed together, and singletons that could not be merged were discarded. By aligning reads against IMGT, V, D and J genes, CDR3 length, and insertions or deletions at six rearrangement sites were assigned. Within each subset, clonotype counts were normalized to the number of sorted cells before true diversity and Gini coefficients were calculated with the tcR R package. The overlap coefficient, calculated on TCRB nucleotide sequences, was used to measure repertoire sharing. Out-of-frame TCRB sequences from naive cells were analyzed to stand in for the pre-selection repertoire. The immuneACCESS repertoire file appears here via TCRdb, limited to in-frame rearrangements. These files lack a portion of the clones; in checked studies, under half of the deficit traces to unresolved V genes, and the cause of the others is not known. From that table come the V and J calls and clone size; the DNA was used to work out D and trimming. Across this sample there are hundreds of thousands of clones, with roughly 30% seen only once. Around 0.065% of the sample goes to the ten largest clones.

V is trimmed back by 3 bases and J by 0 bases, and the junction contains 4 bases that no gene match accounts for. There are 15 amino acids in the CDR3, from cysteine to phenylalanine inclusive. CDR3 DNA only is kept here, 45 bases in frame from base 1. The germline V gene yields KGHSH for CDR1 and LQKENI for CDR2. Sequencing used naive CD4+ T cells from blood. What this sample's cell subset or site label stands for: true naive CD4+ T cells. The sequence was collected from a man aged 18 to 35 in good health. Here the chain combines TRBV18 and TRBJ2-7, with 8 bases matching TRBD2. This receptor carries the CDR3 CASSPREGSSYEQYF. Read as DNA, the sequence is TGTGCCAGCTCACCCCGGGAGGGGAGCTCCTACGAGCAGTACTTC.